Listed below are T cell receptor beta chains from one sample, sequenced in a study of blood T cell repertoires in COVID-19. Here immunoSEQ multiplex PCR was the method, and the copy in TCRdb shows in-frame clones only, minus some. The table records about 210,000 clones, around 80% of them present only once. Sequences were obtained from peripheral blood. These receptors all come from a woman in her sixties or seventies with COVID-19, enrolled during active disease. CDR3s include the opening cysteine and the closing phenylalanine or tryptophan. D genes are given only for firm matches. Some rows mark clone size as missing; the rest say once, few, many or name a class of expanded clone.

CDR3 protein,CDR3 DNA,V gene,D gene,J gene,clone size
CATFALTGDRKLFF,TGTGCCACCTTTGCCTTGACAGGAGACCGAAAACTGTTTTTT,TRBV15,-,TRBJ1-4,-
CASICGRVGGSYYEQYF,TGTGCCAGCATCTGCGGTCGGGTTGGGGGGAGTTATTACGAGCAGTACTTC,TRBV14,-,TRBJ2-7,-
CASRGALNTEAFF,TGTGCCAGCAGGGGGGCCCTGAACACTGAAGCTTTCTTT,TRBV6-5,-,TRBJ1-1,-
CASSLWQGLGYGYTF,TGCGCCAGCAGCTTGTGGCAGGGCCTTGGGTATGGCTACACCTTC,TRBV5-1,-,TRBJ1-2,many
CASSPSGALGTQYF,TGTGCCAGCAGCCCAAGCGGGGCCCTGGGTACGCAGTATTTT,TRBV28,TRBD2,TRBJ2-3,-
CASSSDTSNTEAFF,TGTGCCAGCAGCTCAGACACATCGAACACTGAAGCTTTCTTT,TRBV7-9,-,TRBJ1-1,few
CASRTQLALTDTQYF,TGCGCCAGCAGAACCCAACTAGCGTTAACAGATACGCAGTATTTT,TRBV5-1,TRBD2,TRBJ2-3,once
CASSRLTSFRGYYNEQFF,TGTGCCAGCAGTCGCCTTACTAGCTTCAGAGGGTACTACAATGAGCAGTTCTTC,TRBV6-6,-,TRBJ2-1,few
CASSFERYGELFF,TGTGCCAGCAGCTTTGAGCGTTACGGGGAGCTGTTTTTT,TRBV5-6,-,TRBJ2-2,-
CSVEDAISRGGYGYTF,TGCAGCGTTGAAGATGCGATCTCAAGGGGCGGCTATGGCTACACCTTC,TRBV29-1,-,TRBJ1-2,-
CASRVAGGSYEQYF,TGTGCCAGCAGAGTAGCGGGAGGCTCCTACGAGCAGTACTTC,TRBV28,TRBD2,TRBJ2-7,once
CASRGQGATDTQYF,TGTGCCAGCAGGGGACAGGGTGCGACAGATACGCAGTATTTT,TRBV6-5,TRBD1,TRBJ2-3,-
CASSSLQETQETQYF,TGTGCCAGCAGTTCCCTACAGGAGACCCAAGAGACCCAGTACTTC,TRBV28,-,TRBJ2-5,-
CASSLDTNYGYTF,TGTGCCAGCTCACTTGACACGAACTATGGCTACACCTTC,TRBV18,-,TRBJ1-2,few
CASSILSGGTEAFF,TGTGCCAGTAGTATACTTTCGGGGGGCACTGAAGCTTTCTTT,TRBV19,-,TRBJ1-1,few
CATSRTGGLTDTQYF,TGTGCCACCAGCCGGACAGGGGGCCTGACAGATACGCAGTATTTT,TRBV24-1,TRBD1,TRBJ2-3,-
CASSQVTQGRAQHF,TGTGCCAGCAGCCAAGTCACCCAGGGTCGGGCCCAGCATTTT,TRBV28,-,TRBJ1-5,-
CASSLGLGTTQETQYF,TGTGCCAGCAGTTTAGGACTTGGGACAACCCAAGAGACCCAGTACTTC,TRBV28,-,TRBJ2-5,-
CSVRRSGTVYNEQFF,TGCAGCGTTCGAAGATCCGGGACAGTCTACAATGAGCAGTTCTTC,TRBV29-1,TRBD1,TRBJ2-1,-
CASRGPKTAFF,TGTGCCAGCAGGGGGCCTAAGACAGCTTTCTTT,TRBV6-5,-,TRBJ1-1,-
CASSFRAGNEQFF,TGTGCCAGCAGTTTTCGCGCGGGAAATGAGCAGTTCTTC,TRBV2,-,TRBJ2-1,-
CASSEIQGVDQPQHF,TGTGCCAGCAGTGAAATACAGGGGGTCGATCAGCCCCAGCATTTT,TRBV2,TRBD1,TRBJ1-5,-
CSVAGGDGYTF,TGCAGCGTTGCCGGCGGGGATGGCTACACCTTC,TRBV29-1,-,TRBJ1-2,-
CASSLPEAGKTQYF,TGTGCCAGCAGCCTCCCCGAGGCGGGAAAGACCCAGTACTTC,TRBV3-1/TRBV3-2,-,TRBJ2-5,few
CASSLEREGSPLHF,TGTGCCAGCAGCTTGGAAAGGGAGGGTTCACCCCTCCACTTT,TRBV5-4,-,TRBJ1-6,-
CASSLYGGRTEAFF,TGCGCCAGCAGCTTGTATGGGGGGAGGACTGAAGCTTTCTTT,TRBV5-1,-,TRBJ1-1,-
CASSLEIGSRTGELFF,TGTGCCAGCAGCTTGGAGATCGGATCGAGGACCGGGGAGCTGTTTTTT,TRBV5-8,-,TRBJ2-2,-
CASSSIQGGGYTF,TGTGCCAGCAGCTCGATTCAGGGTGGCGGCTACACCTTC,TRBV7-9,-,TRBJ1-2,few
CASSAGTENSYNEQFF,TGCGCCAGCAGCGCGGGGACGGAGAACTCCTACAATGAGCAGTTCTTC,TRBV5-1,-,TRBJ2-1,-
CASSDPTGMETQYF,TGTGCCAGCAGTGATCCGACAGGGATGGAGACCCAGTACTTC,TRBV2,TRBD1,TRBJ2-5,-
CASSLLGESYNEQFF,TGTGCCAGCAGCTTATTGGGAGAATCCTACAATGAGCAGTTCTTC,TRBV7-9,-,TRBJ2-1,-
CASSFLQETQYF,TGCGCCAGCAGCTTCCTACAAGAGACCCAGTACTTC,TRBV5-1,-,TRBJ2-5,-
CASDDRGTEAFF,TGTGCCAGCGACGACAGGGGCACTGAAGCTTTCTTT,TRBV6-5,TRBD1,TRBJ1-1,-
CSVEQGSGGELFF,TGCAGCGTTGAACAGGGCTCTGGCGGGGAGCTGTTTTTT,TRBV29-1,-,TRBJ2-2,-
CASSRDRYSNQPQHF,TGTGCCAGCTCGAGGGACAGATATAGCAATCAGCCCCAGCATTTT,TRBV2,TRBD1,TRBJ1-5,-
CASSLGIAATEAFF,TGTGCCAGCAGCTTGGGCATAGCAGCCACTGAAGCTTTCTTT,TRBV5-4,-,TRBJ1-1,-
CASSQQDIQPSEQYF,TGTGCCAGCAGCCAACAAGACATCCAGCCCTCCGAGCAGTACTTC,TRBV7-8,-,TRBJ2-7,once
CASEAAGGGYTF,TGTGCCAGCGAGGCCGCAGGGGGTGGCTACACCTTC,TRBV6-5,TRBD1,TRBJ1-2,-
CASRLDRGPNEKLFF,TGCGCCAGCAGACTTGACAGGGGGCCTAATGAAAAACTGTTTTTT,TRBV5-1,TRBD1,TRBJ1-4,-
CAIFPGQGGGYTF,TGTGCCATCTTCCCGGGACAGGGTGGTGGCTACACCTTC,TRBV10-3,TRBD1,TRBJ1-2,-
CASSPGRIRVNTEAFF,TGTGCCAGCTCACCGGGCAGAATCAGAGTAAATACTGAAGCTTTCTTT,TRBV18,-,TRBJ1-1,-
CASSFTGYGYTF,TGTGCCAGCAGCTTTACAGGGTATGGCTACACCTTC,TRBV7-6,-,TRBJ1-2,-
CASSQRQGAASPLHF,TGCGCCAGCAGCCAAAGACAGGGGGCGGCTTCACCCCTCCACTTT,TRBV4-1,TRBD1,TRBJ1-6,once
CASSPDRVNQPQHF,TGTGCCAGCAGTCCCGACAGGGTCAATCAGCCCCAGCATTTT,TRBV2,TRBD1,TRBJ1-5,few
CASRLAGADEQFF,TGTGCCAGCAGACTAGCGGGGGCGGATGAGCAGTTCTTC,TRBV6-5,TRBD2,TRBJ2-1,-
CATSDSVGGPYNEQFF,TGTGCCACCAGTGATTCGGTGGGAGGGCCCTACAATGAGCAGTTCTTC,TRBV24-1,TRBD2,TRBJ2-1,-
CASSYSMGQLNGYTF,TGTGCCAGCAGTTACTCCATGGGACAGTTAAATGGCTACACCTTC,TRBV6-5,TRBD1,TRBJ1-2,many
CASSGGQKTLDRDSYNEQFF,TGTGCCAGCAGCGGAGGACAGAAAACTCTAGATAGGGACTCCTACAATGAGCAGTTCTTC,TRBV5-4,-,TRBJ2-1,-
CASSYSDSRNTIYF,TGTGCCAGCAGTTACTCCGACAGTAGAAACACCATATATTTT,TRBV6-5,-,TRBJ1-3,-
CASRITPGPLNSPLHF,TGTGCCAGCAGAATTACCCCAGGTCCTCTTAATTCACCCCTCCACTTT,TRBV27,-,TRBJ1-6,-
CATSVLWTGFLGGYTF,TGTGCCACCAGTGTCCTTTGGACAGGTTTTTTGGGAGGCTACACCTTC,TRBV24-1,TRBD1,TRBJ1-2,-
CASSVAGGNQNTQYF,TGTGCCAGCAGCGTAGCTGGCGGGAATCAAAATACGCAGTATTTT,TRBV9,-,TRBJ2-3,few
CASSRDRVFRYTF,TGTGCCAGCAGCCGCGACAGGGTATTCCGCTACACCTTC,TRBV7-9,TRBD1,TRBJ1-2,-